This T cell receptor beta chain was identified in a study of CD8+ T cells in alopecia areata. Study findings and constraints: The study found that many expanded lesional clones persisted in scalp and blood during tofacitinib. Patients shared TCRs less clearly than mice did, possibly for HLA-related reasons. Normal-skin resident alphabeta T cells also appear among scalp sample sequences.

A word on this clone: Antigen unknown.

Regarding treatment: oral pan-JAK inhibitor, 5-10 mg twice daily. V shed 2 bases and J shed 4 bases, with 9 bases lying between them. The germline V gene has CDR1 SGHNT and CDR2 YYREEE (reference sequence). This CDR3 has 13 residues. Extraction of RNA preceded its reverse transcription into cDNA, which served as the sequencing template. Using immunoSEQ multiplex PCR, the repertoire was profiled, and TCRdb retains in-frame clones only, with some absent. The sample yields 200,000 to 250,000 clones, under 40% seen once. The starting material was CD4+ T cells sorted from blood, obtained between weeks 30 and 35, from a patient treated with tofacitinib. The V and J genes are TRBV5-4 and TRBJ1-2; no definite D call. The clonotype comes from a human donor with alopecia areata. The CDR3 protein is CASSFVSSYGYTF. CDR3 coding DNA: TGTGCCAGCAGCTTTGTCAGCAGCTATGGCTACACCTTC.